The 19 T cell receptor beta chains given below trace back to one sample, sequenced in a study of somatic mutations in cytotoxic T cells in rheumatoid arthritis. The method was immunoSEQ multiplex PCR; TCRdb's version includes in-frame clones alone and lacks a portion of them. The sample shows roughly 13,000 clones, about 80% of them seen only once. Sequenced input: CD8+ T cells sorted from blood. These receptors all stem from an adult with rheumatoid arthritis.

The V gene is TRBV4-2, the J gene TRBJ1-2, with 7 bases lining up with TRBD1. Germline V gene lookup returns CDR1 LGHNA and CDR2 YNFKEQ. With V trimmed by 2 bases and J by 0 bases, 3 bases remained unmatched. CDR3 length equals 15 residues. In DNA form, the CDR3 reads TGTGCCAGCAGCCAACCGGGACAGCCTAACTATGGCTACACCTTC. It specifies CASSQPGQPNYGYTF.

V and J are TRBV7-9 and TRBJ2-2; 9 bases agree with TRBD2. V lost 6 bases, J lost 4 bases, and 6 bases stayed unmatched. Germline-derived CDR1 and CDR2 are SEHNR and FQNEAQ (reference sequence). This CDR3 spans 15 amino acids. The CDR3 DNA reads TGTGCCAGCAGTTTTCGTAGCGGGGGCACCGGGGAGCTGTTTTTT. Its protein is CASSFRSGGTGELFF.

This sequence joins TRBV9 and TRBJ1-1; TRBD1 might be the D (5 bases). Trimming removed 4 bases from V and 3 bases from J, with 19 bases in between. CDR3 length equals 16 residues. Germline CDR1 is SGDLS and CDR2 is YYNGEE. In nucleotides, the CDR3 is TGTGCCAGCAGCCCTCGAGGGGCCTGGGGCGACACTGAAGCTTTCTTT. Its protein is CASSPRGAWGDTEAFF.

V is TRBV14 and J is TRBJ1-2; unclear D gene. This CDR3 region has 15 residues. Trimming removed 4 bases at V and 0 bases at J, with 12 bases between. Germline CDR1 and CDR2: SGHDN and FVKESK. The CDR3 nucleotides are TGTGCCAGCAGCCCTTCTTGGACCTCTAACTATGGCTACACCTTC. Amino acid sequence: CASSPSWTSNYGYTF.

The V and J genes are TRBV5-1 and TRBJ2-1; 16 nucleotides match TRBD2. V trimming: 4 bases; J trimming: 6 bases; junction bases outside the gene matches: 13. This CDR3 has 19 amino acids. In germline, CDR1 is SGHRS, CDR2 YFSETQ. The CDR3: CASSPVPGLAGGRANEQFF. The CDR3 nucleotides are TGCGCCAGCAGCCCTGTCCCGGGACTAGCGGGAGGGAGGGCCAATGAGCAGTTCTTC. Looking up the rest from reference TRBV5-1 and TRBJ2-1 gives the full variable domain: KAGVTQTPRYLIKTRGQQVTLSCSPISGHRSVSWYQQTPGQGLQFLFEYFSETQRNKGNFPGRFSGRQFSNSRSEMNVSTLELGDSALYLCASSPVPGLAGGRANEQFFGPGTRLTVL.

The genes are TRBV4-1 and TRBJ2-3, with a possible D match to TRBD1 (5 bases). The V and J ends lost 6 bases and 0 bases respectively, with 7 bases between them. In germline, CDR1 is MGHRA, CDR2 YSYEKL. The CDR3 has 13 residues. The CDR3 is CASRTASTDTQYF. CDR3 in DNA: TGCGCCAGCAGGACAGCTAGCACAGATACGCAGTATTTT.

The chain links TRBV4-1 to TRBJ1-1; D is ambiguous. Germline values: CDR1 MGHRA, CDR2 YSYEKL. This CDR3 comprises 11 residues. Trimming stripped 2 bases from V and 11 bases from J, with 9 bases between. The CDR3 sequence: CASSQMGVAFF. CDR3 in DNA: TGCGCCAGCAGCCAAATGGGCGTGGCTTTCTTT.

The chain uses TRBV5-4 and TRBJ2-7; 7 bases line up with TRBD2. This CDR3 is built from 14 residues. J lost 4 bases, V lost 3 bases, and 7 bases had no gene match. Per germline, CDR1 SGHNT and CDR2 YYREEE (reference sequence). The CDR3: CASSSTGGGYEQYF. Written as DNA, the CDR3 is TGTGCCAGCAGCTCTACTGGGGGGGGTTACGAGCAGTACTTC.

The genes are TRBV11-3 and TRBJ2-3, with 7 bases fitting TRBD2. The ends lost 3 bases at V and 1 base at J; junction bases unmatched: 4. Germline CDR1 and CDR2: SGHNT and YENEEA. CDR3 length: 15 residues. CDR3 in amino acids: CASSLSRGGTDTQYF. DNA for the CDR3: TGTGCCAGCAGCTTGAGCCGGGGGGGCACAGATACGCAGTATTTT.

The V call is TRBV4-1, the J call TRBJ1-2, with a possible D match to TRBD1 (6 bases). The germline V gene encodes CDR1 MGHRA and CDR2 YSYEKL. The V end was cut by 1 base, the J end by 5 bases, with 8 bases between. This CDR3 has 13 residues. Here the CDR3 reads CASSQGTAYGYTF. CDR3 nucleotide sequence: TGCGCCAGCAGCCAAGGGACAGCTTATGGCTACACCTTC.

This clone was seen once. The J gene is TRBJ1-4, the V gene TRBV19; the D is unclear. The CDR3 runs 16 residues. Trimming pared 7 bases from V and 3 bases from J, leaving 18 bases between. Germline lookup yields CDR1 LNHDA and CDR2 SQIVND (reference sequence). In DNA form, the CDR3 reads TGTGCCAGTACCTTCAGGCTGAGTATCCCTAATGAAAAACTGTTTTTT. Amino acids: CASTFRLSIPNEKLFF.

The CDR3 DNA reads as TGTGCCAGCAGTGAAAATGTCTTCTACGAGCAGTACTTC. This translates into CASSENVFYEQYF. The chain has TRBV6-1 and TRBJ2-7; D gene uncertain. Between the trimmed V and J ends, which lost 2 bases and 3 bases, there was a span of 8 bases. The CDR3 is made up of 13 amino acids. The V gene's germline CDR1 is MNHNS and CDR2 SASEGT.

The chain combines TRBV30 with TRBJ1-3; D remains ambiguous. With 8 bases removed from V and 2 bases from J, the gap between germline ends came to 16 bases. Germline lookup yields CDR1 GTSNPN and CDR2 SVGIG (reference sequence). The CDR3 sequence is 14 residues long. CDR3 nucleotide sequence: TGTGCCACGACACCGCGGGGAGCTGGAAACACCATATATTTT. Its protein product is CATTPRGAGNTIYF.

The V call is TRBV4-2, the J call TRBJ2-7; D call uncertain. The CDR3 covers 17 residues. CDR1 and CDR2 from the germline V gene are LGHNA and YNFKEQ. V shed 6 bases and J shed 3 bases, with 24 bases lying between them. CDR3 residues: CASSSRDSRGPIYEQYF. CDR3 DNA sequence: TGTGCCAGCAGTTCAAGGGATTCTCGCGGTCCGATCTACGAGCAGTACTTC.

The V gene is TRBV27, the J gene TRBJ2-7, with 7 bases fitting TRBD1. The CDR3 is 13 residues long. The junction had 11 bases not matched to a gene; V was cut back by 6 bases and J by 9 bases. Germline V gene data show CDR1 as MNHEY and CDR2 as SMNVEV (reference sequence). The CDR3 nucleotides are TGTGCCAGCAGCCTCGGACAGGCCAGGGGGCAGTACTTC. This gives the protein CASSLGQARGQYF.

V is TRBV11-3 and J is TRBJ2-3, with D possibly matching TRBD1 (5 bases). V was cut by 5 bases and J by 0 bases, with 12 bases left in between. Germline values: CDR1 SGHNT, CDR2 YENEEA. The CDR3 has 15 residues. DNA for the CDR3: TGTGCCAGCAGCCGACAGTCCCGCAGCACAGATACGCAGTATTTT. This translates into CASSRQSRSTDTQYF.

The rearrangement joins TRBV7-6 to TRBJ2-7; D gene uncertain. The germline CDR1 and CDR2 sequences are SGHVS and FNYEAQ. The V end lost 6 bases, the J end lost 0 bases, and 12 bases lay between the germline ends. This CDR3 has 14 amino acids. The CDR3 loop reads CASSSGSNSYEQYF. The CDR3 bases are TGTGCCAGCAGTTCCGGGTCCAACTCCTACGAGCAGTACTTC.

This chain uses TRBV7-9 with TRBJ2-7; 9 nucleotides agree with TRBD1. Germline CDR1 reads SEHNR; CDR2 reads FQNEAQ (reference sequence). The CDR3 has 16 residues. V shed 1 base, J shed 1 base, and the junction held 5 bases outside the gene matches. CDR3 nucleotides: TGTGCCAGCAGCTTAGGGCCGGGACAGGGTTCCTACGAGCAGTACTTC. Protein sequence: CASSLGPGQGSYEQYF.

V and J are TRBV5-4 and TRBJ2-1, with 9 nucleotides matching TRBD1. CDR1 and CDR2 from the germline V gene are SGHNT and YYREEE (reference sequence). The V and J ends lost 4 bases and 1 base, in that order; junction bases with no gene match: 3. The CDR3 spans 15 residues. CDR3 loop: CASSPGTGSYNEQFF. CDR3 nucleotide sequence: TGTGCCAGCAGCCCCGGGACAGGGTCCTACAATGAGCAGTTCTTC.